This is a list of T cell receptor beta chains from one sample in a study of blood T cells in healthy people across ages. Using its own MiXCR run on the 5' RACE reads, TCRdb lists one record per CDR3 protein. The sample gives roughly 500,000 distinct CDR3 sequences, roughly 29% of which show up once; less than 20% is in the top ten. The sequencing input was blood. All receptors derive from a woman in her 70s in good health. CDR3s include the opening cysteine and the closing phenylalanine or tryptophan. Fields, in order: J gene, clone size, D gene, V gene, CDR3 protein, CDR3 DNA. D genes are given only for firm matches. Clone size is shown for a subset of rows, as once, few, many or a class of expanded clone.

>TRBJ2-1|.|TRBD2|TRBV7-2
CASSLEAGGLNEQFF
TGTGCCAGCAGCTTAGAAGCGGGGGGACTCAATGAGCAGTTCTTC
>TRBJ2-3|.|.|TRBV4-2
CASSRELTWGTDTQYF
TGTGCCAGCAGCCGAGAGCTGACGTGGGGCACAGATACGCAGTATTTT
>TRBJ2-4|.|TRBD1|TRBV5-1
CASSAGTVKAKNIQYF
TGCGCCAGCAGCGCCGGGACAGTTAAAGCCAAAAACATTCAGTACTTC
>TRBJ1-1|.|.|TRBV7-2
CASSLSRAAPEAFF
TGTGCCAGCAGCTTATCTCGGGCCGCCCCTGAAGCTTTCTTT
>TRBJ2-3|.|.|TRBV24-1
CATSDWKITDTQYF
TGTGCCACCAGTGATTGGAAGATCACAGATACGCAGTATTTT
>TRBJ1-2|.|.|TRBV7-2
CASSLGGWNYGYTF
TGTGCCAGCAGCCTGGGAGGGTGGAACTATGGCTACACCTTC
>TRBJ1-4|.|.|TRBV7-2
CASSLAVGFEKLFF
TGTGCCAGCAGCTTAGCGGTCGGGTTCGAAAAACTGTTTTTT
>TRBJ1-1|few|.|TRBV7-9
CASSPRGAGQNTEAFF
TGTGCCAGCAGCCCCCGGGGGGCAGGGCAGAACACTGAAGCTTTCTTT
>TRBJ1-4|many|TRBD1|TRBV20-1
CSARAGGEKLFF
TGCAGTGCTAGAGCAGGGGGAGAAAAACTGTTTTTT
>TRBJ1-4|few|.|TRBV19
CASHRAEDEKLFF
TGTGCCAGCCACAGGGCGGAAGATGAAAAACTGTTTTTT